One sample yielded the 27 T cell receptor beta chains listed below, sequenced in a study of shared clonotypes between healthy human individuals. The protocol was immunoSEQ multiplex PCR, while the TCRdb copy is restricted to in-frame clones and leaves out a portion. The top ten clones hold about 1.5% of a sample with nearly 1,000,000 clones, 76% of them seen once. Sequencing was done on a sample of memory CD4+ T cells sorted from blood. Sample subset: CD45RA-negative fraction. The receptors come from a man aged 18 to 35 in good health.

The chain has TRBV5-1 and TRBJ2-3; TRBD2 matches at 8 bases. V shed 4 bases and J 2 bases; nucleotides not matched to a gene: 6. CDR3 length: 15 residues. Germline CDR1 and CDR2: SGHRS and YFSETQ. CDR3 sequence: CASSLPGLVTDTQYF. CDR3 in DNA: TGCGCCAGCAGCCTGCCGGGACTAGTCACAGATACGCAGTATTTT.

V gene TRBV2 combines with J gene TRBJ1-1; D gene unclear. There are 13 residues in the CDR3. Germline CDR1 and CDR2: SNHLY and FYNNEI. V was clipped by 7 bases and J by 0 bases, with 9 bases between them. The CDR3, as DNA: TGTGCCAGCACCGGTACCCTGAACACTGAAGCTTTCTTT. Its translation is CASTGTLNTEAFF.

The chain links TRBV4-1 to TRBJ2-2; D unresolved. Germline V gene lookup returns CDR1 MGHRA and CDR2 YSYEKL. The CDR3 runs to 14 residues. Trimming cost V 4 bases and J 0 bases, with 6 bases left between them. CDR3 bases: TGCGCCAGCAGCCGCCTTCCGAACACCGGGGAGCTGTTTTTT. Translated, it gives CASSRLPNTGELFF.

This clone came up a few times. The J gene is TRBJ2-7, the V gene TRBV6-8; a possible D gene is TRBD1 (6 bases). CDR3 size: 11 residues. Trimming removed 7 bases from V and 5 bases from J, with 9 bases in between. Germline V CDR1 and CDR2: MNHGY, SAAAGT. The CDR3 DNA follows: TGTGCCAGCAACAGGGTCCACGAGCAGTACTTC. Protein product: CASNRVHEQYF.

The rearrangement links TRBV28 to TRBJ1-2; possibly TRBD1 for D (6 bases). The CDR3 length is 14 residues. Looked up from germline, CDR1 is MDHEN and CDR2 is SYDVKM. V lost 2 bases and J 7 bases, leaving 14 bases between the germline ends. The CDR3 is CASSLNRAGFGYTF. The CDR3 DNA reads as TGTGCCAGCAGTTTAAACAGGGCAGGGTTTGGCTACACCTTC.

The chain links TRBV7-2 to TRBJ2-7, with D hard to call. CDR1 is SGHTA, CDR2 FQGNSA, per germline. The CDR3 is 14 amino acids. V was trimmed by 3 bases and J by 0 bases, leaving 9 bases between them. CDR3: CASSFVADSYEQYF. The CDR3 region has the DNA TGTGCCAGCAGCTTCGTAGCCGACTCCTACGAGCAGTACTTC. Supplemented by reference TRBV7-2 and TRBJ2-7, the full variable domain reads GAGVSQSPSNKVTEKGKDVELRCDPISGHTALYWYRQSLGQGLEFLIYFQGNSAPDKSGLPSDRFSAERTGGSVSTLTIQRTQQEDSAVYLCASSFVADSYEQYFGPGTRLTVT.

The rearrangement links TRBV5-1 to TRBJ1-3; D gene unclear. The CDR3 runs 13 residues. V dropped 6 bases and J dropped 0 bases, with 7 bases sitting between them. The V gene's germline CDR1 is SGHRS and CDR2 YFSETQ. In DNA, the CDR3 is TGCGCCAGCATGGCCTACTCTGGAAACACCATATATTTT. The encoded protein is CASMAYSGNTIYF.

The J gene is TRBJ2-7, the V gene TRBV30; weak D call: TRBD1 (5 bases). Trimming took off 4 bases at V and 0 bases at J, with 13 bases between the two ends. CDR1 and CDR2 (germline): GTSNPN, SVGIG (reference sequence). The CDR3 loop spans 14 amino acids. The DNA for the CDR3 is TGTGCCTGGAATAGGGGTACGAGCTCCTACGAGCAGTACTTC. This codes for CAWNRGTSSYEQYF.

This chain uses TRBV7-9 with TRBJ1-6; 10 nucleotides line up with TRBD1. This CDR3 is built from 15 residues. The germline gives CDR1 SEHNR, CDR2 FQNEAQ (reference sequence). V trimming: 2 bases; J trimming: 9 bases; junction bases outside the gene matches: 4. As DNA, the CDR3 is TGTGCCAGCAGCTTACTCGGACAGGGGGGTTCACCCCTCCACTTT. It is translated as CASSLLGQGGSPLHF.

This chain connects TRBV13 to TRBJ2-3, with 7 bases lining up with TRBD2. CDR3 length: 18 residues. Germline V gene sequence: CDR1 PRHDT, CDR2 FYEKMQ (reference sequence). V shed 1 base, J shed 1 base, and the junction held 11 bases outside the gene matches. The CDR3 region is CASSLETWFREGTDTQYF. The CDR3 DNA follows: TGTGCCAGCAGCTTAGAGACTTGGTTCCGGGAGGGCACAGATACGCAGTATTTT.

The chain employs TRBV5-1 and TRBJ2-7; D ambiguous. This CDR3 has 16 residues. Germline lookup yields CDR1 SGHRS and CDR2 YFSETQ. V lost 0 bases, J lost 0 bases, and 13 bases lay in between. CDR3 sequence (DNA): TGCGCCAGCAGCTTGGTTCCGCGAAAGAGCTCCTACGAGCAGTACTTC. It encodes CASSLVPRKSSYEQYF.

In regard to this clone: This same CDR3 is encoded by further DNA sequences in the sample. The chain joins TRBV30 to TRBJ2-7; D is unresolved. The CDR3 covers 12 residues. Germline CDR1 reads GTSNPN; CDR2 reads SVGIG (reference sequence). Trimming cost V 0 bases and J 2 bases, with 5 bases left between them. DNA of the CDR3: TGTGCCTGGAGTGTACTGACCTACGAGCAGTACTTC. Protein product: CAWSVLTYEQYF. Supplemented by reference TRBV30 and TRBJ2-7, the full variable domain reads SQTIHQWPATLVQPVGSPLSLECTVEGTSNPNLYWYRQAAGRGLQLLFYSVGIGQISSEVPQNLSASRPQDRQFILSSKKLLLSDSGFYLCAWSVLTYEQYFGPGTRLTVT.

CDR3 bases: TGCGCCAGCAGCCAAGATATAACAGGCAATCAGCCCCAGCATTTT. It yields the protein CASSQDITGNQPQHF. The chain recombines TRBV4-1 with TRBJ1-5; the D is unclear. CDR3 length equals 15 residues. Germline V gene sequence: CDR1 MGHRA, CDR2 YSYEKL. The V end was cut by 0 bases, the J end by 2 bases, with 8 bases between.

This chain connects TRBV5-4 to TRBJ1-1, with TRBD1 matching 9 bases. V trimming: 4 bases; J trimming: 1 base; junction bases outside the gene matches: 11. This CDR3 is 17 amino acids long. The germline gives CDR1 SGHNT, CDR2 YYREEE (reference sequence). CDR3 residues: CASSLRIPGQGNTEAFF. The CDR3 DNA reads as TGTGCCAGCAGCCTTCGAATTCCGGGACAGGGGAACACTGAAGCTTTCTTT.

This sequence joins TRBV5-6 and TRBJ2-2, with 12 positions matching TRBD2. This CDR3 has 17 residues. Germline V gives CDR1 SGHDT, CDR2 YYEEEE. Trimming cost V 5 bases and J 2 bases; bases outside gene matches: 7. CDR3 loop: CASSQTSGRLNTGELFF. DNA of the CDR3: TGTGCCAGCAGTCAGACTAGCGGGAGACTCAACACCGGGGAGCTGTTTTTT.

This clone has a handful of counts. The rearrangement joins TRBV10-3 to TRBJ1-2; the D is unclear. From germline, CDR1 is ENHRY and CDR2 SYGVKD. V was clipped by 5 bases and J by 5 bases, with 12 bases between them. This CDR3 contains 13 residues. The CDR3 DNA reads TGTGCCATCAGTTTGGACGGTACATATGGCTACACCTTC. It yields the protein CAISLDGTYGYTF.

V is TRBV21-1 and J is TRBJ2-1; the table's D gene call, TRBD1, was not cross checked with the DNA. TRBV21-1 is a pseudogene segment. CDR3 length: 15 amino acids. The CDR3 loop reads CASSKEQERNNEQFF. The CDR3 DNA is TGTGCCAGCAGCAAAGAACAGGAGAGGAACAATGAGCAGTTCTTC.

The chain recombines TRBV6-1 with TRBJ2-7; D is unresolved. Germline CDR1 reads MNHNS; CDR2 reads SASEGT. V lost 1 base and J 2 bases, leaving 9 bases between the germline ends. The CDR3 sequence is 14 residues long. The DNA of the CDR3 is TGTGCCAGCAGTGAAGTCCGGAAAACCTACGAGCAGTACTTC. Encoded protein: CASSEVRKTYEQYF.

In nucleotides, the CDR3 is TGTGCCAGCAGTGGTCGGCTGATTAACTCGAACACCGGGGAGCTGTTTTTT. This translates into CASSGRLINSNTGELFF. The chain couples TRBV6-1 to TRBJ2-2; D call uncertain. Germline V gene data show CDR1 as MNHNS and CDR2 as SASEGT. The V and J ends lost 4 bases and 0 bases respectively, with 15 bases between them. CDR3 length equals 17 residues.

This clone was seen more than once but under ten times. This rearrangement joins TRBV5-1 to TRBJ2-3; the D call may be TRBD1 or TRBD2 (6 bases each). The CDR3 runs to 15 residues. Deletions cut 4 bases from V and 4 bases from J, with 16 bases between. Germline CDR1 is SGHRS and CDR2 is YFSETQ. The CDR3: CASSIGGRSSDTQYF. The CDR3 region has the DNA TGCGCCAGCAGCATCGGGGGCCGATCATCAGATACGCAGTATTTT.

The V and J genes are TRBV5-5 and TRBJ1-1; D is unclear. Germline V gene data show CDR1 as SGHKS and CDR2 as YYEKEE (reference sequence). Between the trimmed V and J ends, which lost 0 bases and 0 bases, there was a span of 9 bases. The CDR3 is made up of 15 amino acids. CDR3 region: CASSLVAPLNTEAFF. CDR3 bases: TGTGCCAGCAGCTTGGTGGCTCCTCTGAACACTGAAGCTTTCTTT.

In its sample, this clone was seen a few times. The chain recombines TRBV19 with TRBJ1-2; D may be TRBD1 (6 bases). Trimming cost V 11 bases and J 0 bases, with 16 bases left between them. Germline CDR1 is LNHDA and CDR2 is SQIVND (reference sequence). The CDR3 length is 14 residues. CDR3 protein: CAARQGYSNYGYTF. DNA of the CDR3: TGTGCCGCTCGTCAGGGGTATTCTAACTATGGCTACACCTTC.

V gene TRBV18 combines with J gene TRBJ2-1, with 10 bases matching TRBD2. V was pared by 6 bases and J by 5 bases, with 10 bases of the junction left unmatched. The germline V gene has CDR1 KGHSH and CDR2 LQKENI. CDR3 length: 16 amino acids. The CDR3 spells CASSPLIAGGHNEQFF. The CDR3 DNA sequence: TGTGCCAGCTCTCCATTAATAGCGGGAGGACACAATGAGCAGTTCTTC.

This sequence joins TRBV7-8 and TRBJ2-2, with unresolved D. There are 15 residues in the CDR3. The germline V and J ends were trimmed by 1 base and 4 bases, with 10 bases remaining between them. The germline V gene encodes CDR1 SGHVS and CDR2 FQNEAQ. This chain's CDR3 is CASSLGPVGTGELFF. In nucleotides, the CDR3 is TGTGCCAGCAGCTTAGGACCGGTGGGCACCGGGGAGCTGTTTTTT.

V is TRBV5-1 and J is TRBJ1-6; possibly TRBD1 for D (5 bases). Germline CDR1 SGHRS, CDR2 YFSETQ. V lost 1 base and J 8 bases, leaving 13 bases between the germline ends. The CDR3 runs to 15 residues. The CDR3 DNA sequence: TGCGCCAGCAGCTTGCTCTGGGGAGGGGATTCACCCCTCCACTTT. The encoded protein is CASSLLWGGDSPLHF.

The genes are TRBV10-2 and TRBJ2-5; no reliable D call. The CDR3 extends over 14 amino acids. Germline CDR1 and CDR2: WSHSY and SAAADI. V lost 6 bases, J lost 5 bases, and 16 bases lay in between. The CDR3 loop reads CASSPSRVGETQYF. CDR3 sequence (DNA): TGCGCCAGCAGCCCCTCCCGGGTCGGGGAGACCCAGTACTTC.

The CDR3 DNA is TGCAGCGTGAAAGGGAGCGGTCTTAGCACAGATACGCAGTATTTT. This encodes CSVKGSGLSTDTQYF. The chain couples TRBV29-1 to TRBJ2-3; the D gene is possibly TRBD2 (5 bases). Germline V lookup: CDR1 SQVTM, CDR2 ANQGSEA. V was shortened by 6 bases and J by 0 bases, with 16 bases between the two germline ends. The CDR3 contains 15 residues.